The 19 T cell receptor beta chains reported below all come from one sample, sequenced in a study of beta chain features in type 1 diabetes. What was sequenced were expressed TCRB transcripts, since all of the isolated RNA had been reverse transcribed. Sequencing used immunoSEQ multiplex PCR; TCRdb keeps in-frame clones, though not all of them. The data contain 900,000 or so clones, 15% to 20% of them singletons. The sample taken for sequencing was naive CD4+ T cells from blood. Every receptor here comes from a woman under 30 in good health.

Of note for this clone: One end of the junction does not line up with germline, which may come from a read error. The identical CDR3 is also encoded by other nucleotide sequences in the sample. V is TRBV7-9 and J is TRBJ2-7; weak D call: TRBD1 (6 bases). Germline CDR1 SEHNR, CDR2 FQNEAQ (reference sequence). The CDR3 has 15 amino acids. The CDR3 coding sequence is TGTGCCAGCAGCCCGCATAGACAGGTAATCTACGAGCAATACTTC. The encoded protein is CASSPHRQVIYEQYF.

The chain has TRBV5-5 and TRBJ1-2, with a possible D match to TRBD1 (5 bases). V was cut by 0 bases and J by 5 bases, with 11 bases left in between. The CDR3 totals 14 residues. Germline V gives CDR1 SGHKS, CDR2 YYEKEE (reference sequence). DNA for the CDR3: TGTGCCAGCAGCTTGGGCCCAGGGACTTATGGCTACACCTTC. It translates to CASSLGPGTYGYTF. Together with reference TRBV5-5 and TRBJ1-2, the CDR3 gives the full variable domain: DAGVTQSPTHLIKTRGQQVTLRCSPISGHKSVSWYQQVLGQGPQFIFQYYEKEERGRGNFPDRFSARQFPNYSSELNVNALLLGDSALYLCASSLGPGTYGYTFGSGTRLTVV.

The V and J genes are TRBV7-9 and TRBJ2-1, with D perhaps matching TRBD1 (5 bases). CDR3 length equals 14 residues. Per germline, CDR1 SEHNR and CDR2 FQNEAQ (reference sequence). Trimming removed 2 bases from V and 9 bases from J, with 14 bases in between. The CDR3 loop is CASSLSSGMGEQFF. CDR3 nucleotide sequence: TGTGCCAGCAGCTTATCTTCAGGGATGGGTGAGCAGTTCTTC. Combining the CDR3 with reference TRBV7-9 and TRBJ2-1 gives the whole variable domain DTGVSQNPRHKITKRGQNVTFRCDPISEHNRLYWYRQTLGQGPEFLTYFQNEAQLEKSRLLSDRFSAERPKGSFSTLEIQRTEQGDSAMYLCASSLSSGMGEQFFGPGTRLTVL.

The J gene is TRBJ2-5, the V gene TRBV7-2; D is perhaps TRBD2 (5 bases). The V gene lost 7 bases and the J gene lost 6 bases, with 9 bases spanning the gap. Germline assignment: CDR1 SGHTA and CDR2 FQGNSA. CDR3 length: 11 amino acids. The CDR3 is CASTPGKTQYF. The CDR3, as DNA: TGTGCCAGCACCCCCGGGAAGACCCAGTACTTC.

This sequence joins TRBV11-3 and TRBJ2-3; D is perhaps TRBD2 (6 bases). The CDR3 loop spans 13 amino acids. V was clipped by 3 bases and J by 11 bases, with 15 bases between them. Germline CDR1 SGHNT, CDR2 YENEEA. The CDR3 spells CASSFAGGKVQYF. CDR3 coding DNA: TGTGCCAGCAGCTTCGCCGGGGGAAAGGTGCAGTATTTT.

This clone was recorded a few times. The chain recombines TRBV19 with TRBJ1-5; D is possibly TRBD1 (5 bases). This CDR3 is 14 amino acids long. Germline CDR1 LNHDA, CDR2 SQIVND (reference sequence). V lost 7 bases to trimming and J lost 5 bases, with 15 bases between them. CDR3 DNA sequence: TGTGCCAGTACCATTATTAAGGGGCATCAGCCCCAGCATTTT. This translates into CASTIIKGHQPQHF.

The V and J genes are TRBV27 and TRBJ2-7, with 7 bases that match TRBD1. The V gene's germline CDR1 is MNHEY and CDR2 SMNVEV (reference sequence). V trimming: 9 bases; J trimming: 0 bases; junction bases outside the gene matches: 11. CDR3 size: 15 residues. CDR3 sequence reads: CASQVTGQSSYEQYF. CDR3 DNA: TGTGCCAGTCAAGTAACGGGACAGTCCTCCTACGAGCAGTACTTC.

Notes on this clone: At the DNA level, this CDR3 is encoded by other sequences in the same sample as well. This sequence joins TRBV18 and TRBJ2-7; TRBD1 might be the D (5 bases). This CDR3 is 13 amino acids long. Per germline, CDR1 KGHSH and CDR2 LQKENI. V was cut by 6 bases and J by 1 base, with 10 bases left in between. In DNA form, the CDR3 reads TGTGCCAGCTCGGCCTCAGGGTCCTACGAGCAGTACTTC. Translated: CASSASGSYEQYF.

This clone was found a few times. The CDR3 protein is CATRAVEYNEQFF. The CDR3 DNA follows: TGTGCCACCCGAGCGGTGGAGTACAATGAGCAGTTCTTC. V is TRBV6-6 and J is TRBJ2-1; TRBD2 is a possible D gene (5 bases). V dropped 10 bases and J dropped 4 bases, with 14 bases sitting between them. This CDR3 has 13 residues. Germline CDR1 and CDR2: MNHNY and SVGAGI (reference sequence).

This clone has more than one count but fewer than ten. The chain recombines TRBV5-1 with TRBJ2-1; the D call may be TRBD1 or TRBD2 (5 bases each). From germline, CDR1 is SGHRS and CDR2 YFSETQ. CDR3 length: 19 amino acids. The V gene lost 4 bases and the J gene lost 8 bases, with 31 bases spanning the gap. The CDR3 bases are TGCGCCAGCAGCCCTGGTCGTGGGGGAGCGTCTGTTGGTCACCATGAGCAGTTCTTC. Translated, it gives CASSPGRGGASVGHHEQFF. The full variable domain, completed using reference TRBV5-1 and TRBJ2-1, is KAGVTQTPRYLIKTRGQQVTLSCSPISGHRSVSWYQQTPGQGLQFLFEYFSETQRNKGNFPGRFSGRQFSNSRSEMNVSTLELGDSALYLCASSPGRGGASVGHHEQFFGPGTRLTVL.

The CDR3 reads CASSDPVVQPQHF. In DNA, the CDR3 is TGTGCCAGCAGTGACCCCGTGGTCCAGCCCCAGCATTTT. The chain recombines TRBV6-1 with TRBJ1-5, with D unresolved. The length of the CDR3 is 13 residues. Germline CDR1 MNHNS, CDR2 SASEGT. Trimming stripped 3 bases from V and 7 bases from J, with 10 bases between.

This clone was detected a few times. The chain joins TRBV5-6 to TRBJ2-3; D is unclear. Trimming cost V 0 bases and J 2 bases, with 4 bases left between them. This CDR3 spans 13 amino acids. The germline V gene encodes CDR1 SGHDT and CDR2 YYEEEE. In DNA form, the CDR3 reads TGTGCCAGCAGCTTGGACTACACAGATACGCAGTATTTT. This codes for CASSLDYTDTQYF. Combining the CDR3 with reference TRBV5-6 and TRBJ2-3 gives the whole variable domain DAGVTQSPTHLIKTRGQQVTLRCSPKSGHDTVSWYQQALGQGPQFIFQYYEEEERQRGNFPDRFSGHQFPNYSSELNVNALLLGDSALYLCASSLDYTDTQYFGPGTRLTVL.

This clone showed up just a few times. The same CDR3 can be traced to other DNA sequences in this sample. Written as DNA, the CDR3 is TGTGCCAGCAGCTTAGGGGGCTCCTACAATGAGCAGTTCTTC. It encodes CASSLGGSYNEQFF. The chain links TRBV7-2 to TRBJ2-1; D remains unclear. This CDR3 comprises 14 residues. Germline V gene data show CDR1 as SGHTA and CDR2 as FQGNSA. V lost 1 base and J lost 0, with 4 bases in between.

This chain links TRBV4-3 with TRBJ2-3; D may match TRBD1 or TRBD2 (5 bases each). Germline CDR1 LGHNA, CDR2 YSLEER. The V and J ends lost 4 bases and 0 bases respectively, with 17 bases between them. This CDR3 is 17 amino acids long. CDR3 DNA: TGCGCCAGCAGCCTATGGGAGAGGGGAACTAGCACAGATACGCAGTATTTT. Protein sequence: CASSLWERGTSTDTQYF.

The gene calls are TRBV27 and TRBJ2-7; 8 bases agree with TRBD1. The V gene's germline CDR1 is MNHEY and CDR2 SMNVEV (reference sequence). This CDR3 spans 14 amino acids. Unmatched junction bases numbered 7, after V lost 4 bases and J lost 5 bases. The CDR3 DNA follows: TGTGCCAGCAGTTACACAGACAGGGGTGACGAGCAGTACTTC. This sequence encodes CASSYTDRGDEQYF.

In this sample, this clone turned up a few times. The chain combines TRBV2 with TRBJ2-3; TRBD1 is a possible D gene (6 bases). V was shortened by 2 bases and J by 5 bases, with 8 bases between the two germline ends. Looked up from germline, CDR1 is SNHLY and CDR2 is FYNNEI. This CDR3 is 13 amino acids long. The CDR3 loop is CASSEQGLDTQYF. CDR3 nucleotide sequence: TGTGCCAGCAGTGAACAGGGGTTAGATACGCAGTATTTT.

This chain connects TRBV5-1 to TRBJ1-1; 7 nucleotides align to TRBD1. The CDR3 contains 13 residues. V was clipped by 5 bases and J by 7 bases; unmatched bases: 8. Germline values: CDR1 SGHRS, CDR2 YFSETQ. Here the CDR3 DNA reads TGCGCCAGCAGATTCGGGACAGAGAGTGAAGCTTTCTTT. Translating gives CASRFGTESEAFF. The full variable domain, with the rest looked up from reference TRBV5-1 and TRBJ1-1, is KAGVTQTPRYLIKTRGQQVTLSCSPISGHRSVSWYQQTPGQGLQFLFEYFSETQRNKGNFPGRFSGRQFSNSRSEMNVSTLELGDSALYLCASRFGTESEAFFGQGTRLTVV.

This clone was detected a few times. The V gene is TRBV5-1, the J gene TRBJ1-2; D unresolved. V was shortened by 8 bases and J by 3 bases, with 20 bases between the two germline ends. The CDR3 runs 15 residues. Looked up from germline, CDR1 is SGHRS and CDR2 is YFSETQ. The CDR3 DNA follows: TGCGCCAGTCGGCCGTCCTGGGAAGGGTACTATGGCTACACCTTC. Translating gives CASRPSWEGYYGYTF.

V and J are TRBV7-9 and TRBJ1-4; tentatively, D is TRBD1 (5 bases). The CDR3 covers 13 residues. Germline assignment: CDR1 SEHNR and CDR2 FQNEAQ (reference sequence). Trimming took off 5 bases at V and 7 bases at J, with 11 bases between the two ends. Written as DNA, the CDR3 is TGTGCCAGCAGCCTCGGACAAGTTGAAAAACTGTTTTTT. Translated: CASSLGQVEKLFF. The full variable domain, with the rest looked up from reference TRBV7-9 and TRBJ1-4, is DTGVSQNPRHKITKRGQNVTFRCDPISEHNRLYWYRQTLGQGPEFLTYFQNEAQLEKSRLLSDRFSAERPKGSFSTLEIQRTEQGDSAMYLCASSLGQVEKLFFGSGTQLSVL.